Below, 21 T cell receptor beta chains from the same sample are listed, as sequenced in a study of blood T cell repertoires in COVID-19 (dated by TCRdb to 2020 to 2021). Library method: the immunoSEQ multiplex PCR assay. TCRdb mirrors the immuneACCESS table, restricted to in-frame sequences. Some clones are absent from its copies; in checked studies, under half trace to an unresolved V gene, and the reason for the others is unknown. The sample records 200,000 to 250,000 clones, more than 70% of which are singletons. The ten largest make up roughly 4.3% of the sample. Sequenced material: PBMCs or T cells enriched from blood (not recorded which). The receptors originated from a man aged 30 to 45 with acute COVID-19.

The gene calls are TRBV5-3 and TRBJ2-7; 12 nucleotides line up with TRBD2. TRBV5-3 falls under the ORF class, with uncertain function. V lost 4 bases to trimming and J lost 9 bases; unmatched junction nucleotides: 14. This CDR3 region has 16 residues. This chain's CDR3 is CARSVTSGGPQVGQYF. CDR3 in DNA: TGTGCCAGAAGCGTTACTAGCGGGGGGCCTCAGGTGGGGCAGTACTTC.

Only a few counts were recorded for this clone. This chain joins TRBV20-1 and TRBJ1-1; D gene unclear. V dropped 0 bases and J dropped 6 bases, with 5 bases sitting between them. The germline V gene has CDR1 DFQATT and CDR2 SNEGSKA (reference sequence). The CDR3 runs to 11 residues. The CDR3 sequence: CSARELAEAFF. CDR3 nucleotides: TGCAGTGCTAGAGAATTAGCTGAAGCTTTCTTT.

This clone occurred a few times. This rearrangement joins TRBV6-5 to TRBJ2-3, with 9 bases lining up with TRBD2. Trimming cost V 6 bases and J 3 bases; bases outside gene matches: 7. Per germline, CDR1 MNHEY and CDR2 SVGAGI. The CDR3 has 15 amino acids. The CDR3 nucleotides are TGTGCCAGCAGCTTAGTCCTAGCGGGGACAGATACGCAGTATTTT. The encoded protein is CASSLVLAGTDTQYF.

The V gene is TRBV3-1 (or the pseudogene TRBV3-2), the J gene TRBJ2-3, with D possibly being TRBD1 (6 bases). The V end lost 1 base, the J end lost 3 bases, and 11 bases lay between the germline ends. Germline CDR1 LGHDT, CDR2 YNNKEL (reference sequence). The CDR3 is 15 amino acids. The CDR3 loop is CASSQGWDKTDTQYF. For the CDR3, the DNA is TGTGCCAGCAGCCAAGGGTGGGACAAAACAGATACGCAGTATTTT.

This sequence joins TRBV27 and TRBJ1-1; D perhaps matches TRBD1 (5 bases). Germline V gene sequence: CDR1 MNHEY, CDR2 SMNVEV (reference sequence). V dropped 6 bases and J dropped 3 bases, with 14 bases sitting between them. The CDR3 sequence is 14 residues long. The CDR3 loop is CASRLGGTDTEAFF. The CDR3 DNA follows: TGTGCCAGCAGATTGGGGGGGACCGACACTGAAGCTTTCTTT.

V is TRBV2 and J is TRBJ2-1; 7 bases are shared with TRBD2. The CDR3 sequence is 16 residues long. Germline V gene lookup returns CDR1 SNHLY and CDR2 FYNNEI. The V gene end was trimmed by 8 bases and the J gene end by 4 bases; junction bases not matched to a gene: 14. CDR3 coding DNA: TGTGCCAGCCAACAGCAGCGGGGATTTGCTTACAATGAGCAGTTCTTC. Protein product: CASQQQRGFAYNEQFF.

CDR3 sequence reads: CASSPTVAPDTQYF. The DNA of the CDR3 is TGTGCCAGCAGCCCGACAGTGGCCCCAGATACGCAGTATTTT. The chain carries TRBV3-1 (or the pseudogene TRBV3-2) and TRBJ2-3, with D possibly being TRBD1 (5 bases). V was cut by 4 bases and J by 4 bases, with 12 bases left in between. The germline gives CDR1 LGHDT, CDR2 YNNKEL (reference sequence). The CDR3 has 14 residues.

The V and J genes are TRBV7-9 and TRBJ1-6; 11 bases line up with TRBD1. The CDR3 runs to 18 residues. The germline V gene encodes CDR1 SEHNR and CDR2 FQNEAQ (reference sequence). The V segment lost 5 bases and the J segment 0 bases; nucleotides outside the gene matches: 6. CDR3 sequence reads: CASSLGTGGGSYNSPLHF. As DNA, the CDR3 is TGTGCCAGCAGCCTTGGGACAGGGGGAGGCTCCTATAATTCACCCCTCCACTTT.

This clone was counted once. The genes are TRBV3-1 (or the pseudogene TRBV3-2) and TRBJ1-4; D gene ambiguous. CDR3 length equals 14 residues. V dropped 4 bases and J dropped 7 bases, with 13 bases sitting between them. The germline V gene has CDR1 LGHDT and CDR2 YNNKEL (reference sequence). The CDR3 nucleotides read TGTGCCAGCAGCCCTATGGCAGGAACTGAAAAACTGTTTTTT. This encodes CASSPMAGTEKLFF.

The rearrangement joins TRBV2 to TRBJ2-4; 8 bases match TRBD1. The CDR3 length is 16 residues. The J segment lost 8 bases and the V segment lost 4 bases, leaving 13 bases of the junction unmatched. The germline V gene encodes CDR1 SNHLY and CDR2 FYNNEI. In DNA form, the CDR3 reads TGTGCCAGCAGTGGGCCGTCAGGGGGCGGTAGGGACATTCAGTACTTC. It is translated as CASSGPSGGGRDIQYF.

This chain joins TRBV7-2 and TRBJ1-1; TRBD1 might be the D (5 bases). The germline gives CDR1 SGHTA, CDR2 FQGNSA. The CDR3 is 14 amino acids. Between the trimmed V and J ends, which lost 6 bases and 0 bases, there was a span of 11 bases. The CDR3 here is CASRPTVVNTEAFF. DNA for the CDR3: TGTGCCAGCAGACCGACAGTGGTGAACACTGAAGCTTTCTTT.

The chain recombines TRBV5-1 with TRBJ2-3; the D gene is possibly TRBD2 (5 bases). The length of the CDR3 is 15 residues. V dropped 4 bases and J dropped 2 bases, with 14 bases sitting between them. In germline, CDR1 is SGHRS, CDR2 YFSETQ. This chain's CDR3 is CASSSSPAVTDTQYF. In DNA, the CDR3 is TGCGCCAGCAGCAGTTCCCCAGCGGTCACAGATACGCAGTATTTT.

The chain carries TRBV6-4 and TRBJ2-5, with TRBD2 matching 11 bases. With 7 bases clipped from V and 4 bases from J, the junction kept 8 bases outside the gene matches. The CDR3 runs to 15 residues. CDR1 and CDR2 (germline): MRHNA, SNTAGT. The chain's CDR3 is CASTLSGGALETQYF. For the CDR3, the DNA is TGTGCCAGCACCCTTAGCGGGGGGGCCCTAGAGACCCAGTACTTC.

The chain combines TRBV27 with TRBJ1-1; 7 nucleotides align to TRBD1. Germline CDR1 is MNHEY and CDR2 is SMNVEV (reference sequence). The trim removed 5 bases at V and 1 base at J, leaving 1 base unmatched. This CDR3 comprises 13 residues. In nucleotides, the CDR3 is TGTGCCAGCAGTGACAGGGAGAACACTGAAGCTTTCTTT. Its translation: CASSDRENTEAFF.

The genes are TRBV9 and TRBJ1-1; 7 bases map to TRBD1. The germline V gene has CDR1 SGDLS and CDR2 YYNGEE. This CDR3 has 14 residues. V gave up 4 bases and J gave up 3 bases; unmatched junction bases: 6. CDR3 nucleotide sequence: TGTGCCAGCAGCCCCCAGGGGGTGGACACTGAAGCTTTCTTT. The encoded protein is CASSPQGVDTEAFF.

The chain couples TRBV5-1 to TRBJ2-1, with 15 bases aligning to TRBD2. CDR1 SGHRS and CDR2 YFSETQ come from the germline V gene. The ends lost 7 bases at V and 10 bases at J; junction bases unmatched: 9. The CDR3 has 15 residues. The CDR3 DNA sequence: TGCGCCAGCGGGGAGGGACTAGCGGGGGGCGGCGAGCAGTTCTTC. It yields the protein CASGEGLAGGGEQFF.

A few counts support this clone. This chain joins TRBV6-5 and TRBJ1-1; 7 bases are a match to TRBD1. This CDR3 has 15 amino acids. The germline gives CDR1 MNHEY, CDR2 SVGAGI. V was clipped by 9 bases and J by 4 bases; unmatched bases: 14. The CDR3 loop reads CASRGQRPQSTEAFF. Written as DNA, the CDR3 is TGTGCCAGTAGGGGGCAGAGGCCACAGAGCACTGAAGCTTTCTTT.

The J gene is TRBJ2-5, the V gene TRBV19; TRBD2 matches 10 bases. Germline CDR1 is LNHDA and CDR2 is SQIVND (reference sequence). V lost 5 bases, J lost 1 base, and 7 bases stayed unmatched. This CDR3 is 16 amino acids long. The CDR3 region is CASSDVKRGGQETQYF. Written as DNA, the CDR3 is TGTGCCAGTAGTGATGTCAAGCGGGGGGGCCAAGAGACCCAGTACTTC.

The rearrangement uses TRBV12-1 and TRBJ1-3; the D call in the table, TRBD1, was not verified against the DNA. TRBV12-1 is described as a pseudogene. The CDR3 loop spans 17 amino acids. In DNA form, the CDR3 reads TGTGCCAGCAGCTCATTCCGGGACAGGGGCTCAGGAAACACCATATATTTT. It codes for CASSSFRDRGSGNTIYF.

The CDR3 region has the DNA TGTGCCAGCAGCTTGTTAGGGAGGGGGGAGACCCAGTACTTC. Encoded protein: CASSLLGRGETQYF. The chain couples TRBV5-4 to TRBJ2-5; perhaps TRBD2 as D (7 bases). The length of the CDR3 is 14 residues. Germline-derived CDR1 and CDR2 are SGHNT and YYREEE (reference sequence). V was trimmed by 1 base and J by 5 bases, leaving 12 bases between them. The entire variable domain, with the rest obtained from reference TRBV5-4 and TRBJ2-5, is as follows: ETGVTQSPTHLIKTRGQQVTLRCSSQSGHNTVSWYQQALGQGPQFIFQYYREEENGRGNFPPRFSGLQFPNYSSELNVNALELDDSALYLCASSLLGRGETQYFGPGTRLLVL.

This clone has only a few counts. CDR3 amino acids: CASSPRWWDRQNTEAFF. The CDR3 DNA sequence: TGTGCCAGCAGCCCAAGATGGTGGGACAGGCAGAACACTGAAGCTTTCTTT. The V and J genes are TRBV9 and TRBJ1-1, with TRBD1 matching 8 bases. Per germline, CDR1 SGDLS and CDR2 YYNGEE. Germline trimming cut 4 bases from V and 1 base from J; bases unmatched to any gene: 12. The CDR3 covers 17 residues.